The next 23 T cell receptor beta chains were all read from a single sample in a study of spatial heterogeneity in lung cancer. Points from the study as a whole: Within tumors, counts of expanded alpha and beta TCRs tracked tumor mutation counts.

For these receptors, no antigen is known. TCRdb re-derived calls from the 5' RACE reads in MiXCR, one entry per CDR3 protein. The data contain about 870 distinct CDR3 sequences, approximately 40% of them seen just once; the ten biggest clones take up under 25%. As for time point: sample taken at primary tumor resection. The sample in question was lung tumor tissue, obtained at surgery. These receptors all stem from a female donor with early-stage non-small cell lung cancer.

This clonotype rates as large (0.1 to 1%). This sequence joins TRBV5-1 and TRBJ2-2, with TRBD1 as a possible D gene (7 bases). The germline CDR1 and CDR2 sequences are SGHRS and YFSETQ. V dropped 3 bases and J dropped 2 bases, with 14 bases sitting between them. This CDR3 has 16 amino acids. The DNA of the CDR3 is TGCGCCAGCAGCTCACAGGGGAGGCCTAACACCGGGGAGCTGTTTTTT. It translates to CASSSQGRPNTGELFF. The full variable domain, completed using reference TRBV5-1 and TRBJ2-2, is KAGVTQTPRYLIKTRGQQVTLSCSPISGHRSVSWYQQTPGQGLQFLFEYFSETQRNKGNFPGRFSGRQFSNSRSEMNVSTLELGDSALYLCASSSQGRPNTGELFFGEGSRLTVL.

The chain recombines TRBV7-2 with TRBJ1-5, with a tentative D call TRBD1 (6 bases). V shed 5 bases and J shed 6 bases, with 11 bases lying between them. The CDR3 is made up of 13 amino acids. The germline V gene encodes CDR1 SGHTA and CDR2 FQGNSA. The CDR3 DNA reads as TGTGCCAGCAGCGTACAGGGCGGTCAGCCCCAGCATTTT. It specifies CASSVQGGQPQHF.

The chain employs TRBV9 and TRBJ2-5; D remains ambiguous. The CDR3 has 13 residues. V was shortened by 2 bases and J by 5 bases, with 10 bases between the two germline ends. The germline gives CDR1 SGDLS, CDR2 YYNGEE. The CDR3 sequence: CASSVRPDETQYF. CDR3 nucleotides: TGTGCCAGCAGCGTTCGCCCAGACGAGACCCAGTACTTC.

Judged by abundance, this clonotype is large. The V and J genes are TRBV2 and TRBJ2-3, with a tentative D call TRBD1 (6 bases). The CDR3 runs 15 residues. Germline values: CDR1 SNHLY, CDR2 FYNNEI. The germline V and J ends were trimmed by 5 bases and 0 bases, with 12 bases remaining between them. The CDR3 DNA is TGTGCCAGCAGTCCAACAGGGATAAGCACAGATACGCAGTATTTT. This gives the protein CASSPTGISTDTQYF.

The chain links TRBV28 to TRBJ1-5; D is unclear. With 5 bases removed from V and 5 bases from J, the gap between germline ends came to 10 bases. Germline V gene sequence: CDR1 MDHEN, CDR2 SYDVKM. This CDR3 comprises 13 residues. The CDR3 nucleotides read TGTGCCAGCAGTCCCTTCGTCGATCAGCCCCAGCATTTT. Protein product: CASSPFVDQPQHF. Full variable domain (rest looked up from reference TRBV28 and TRBJ1-5): DVKVTQSSRYLVKRTGEKVFLECVQDMDHENMFWYRQDPGLGLRLIYFSYDVKMKEKGDIPEGYSVSREKKERFSLILESASTNQTSMYLCASSPFVDQPQHFGDGTRLSIL.

In this sample, this clonotype is large. The chain recombines TRBV18 with TRBJ1-3; D is unclear. The CDR3 contains 17 residues. Trimming shortened V by 4 bases and J by 2 bases, and 18 bases separated the two germline ends. CDR1 and CDR2 (germline): KGHSH, LQKENI. The CDR3 sequence: CASSLTFGRGPGNTIYF. The CDR3 coding sequence is TGTGCCAGCTCACTCACCTTCGGTAGAGGGCCTGGAAACACCATATATTTT.

This chain links TRBV20-1 with TRBJ1-2; D not resolved. CDR1 and CDR2 (germline): DFQATT, SNEGSKA (reference sequence). The V and J ends lost 0 bases and 7 bases respectively, with 12 bases between them. This CDR3 region has 13 residues. CDR3 in amino acids: CSARDPRPGGYTF. The CDR3 nucleotides are TGCAGTGCTAGAGATCCCCGCCCTGGTGGCTACACCTTC.

This clonotype has just a few counts. The chain uses TRBV9 and TRBJ2-2; D is ambiguous. CDR1 is SGDLS and CDR2 is YYNGEE in the germline V gene. Trimming removed 2 bases from V and 4 bases from J, with 9 bases in between. CDR3 length equals 14 residues. CDR3 amino acids: CASSVGPSTGELFF. The CDR3 coding sequence is TGTGCCAGCAGCGTTGGACCCAGCACCGGGGAGCTGTTTTTT.

V is TRBV9 and J is TRBJ1-1; a possible D gene is TRBD1 (6 bases). Germline V gene data show CDR1 as SGDLS and CDR2 as YYNGEE. The CDR3 has 12 amino acids. V lost 4 bases, J lost 7 bases, and 11 bases lay in between. CDR3 sequence (DNA): TGTGCCAGCAGCCCAGGGGTTGGTGAAGCTTTCTTT. Translating gives CASSPGVGEAFF. Using reference TRBV9 and TRBJ1-1 for the parts outside the CDR3, the full variable domain is DSGVTQTPKHLITATGQRVTLRCSPRSGDLSVYWYQQSLDQGLQFLIQYYNGEERAKGNILERFSAQQFPDLHSELNLSSLELGDSALYFCASSPGVGEAFFGQGTRLTVV.

J is TRBJ1-5 and V is TRBV7-9, with 8 bases matching TRBD1. This CDR3 region has 15 residues. V lost 5 bases to trimming and J lost 2 bases; unmatched junction nucleotides: 5. Germline-derived CDR1 and CDR2 are SEHNR and FQNEAQ (reference sequence). CDR3: CASSETGAGNQPQHF. CDR3 bases: TGTGCCAGCAGCGAGACAGGGGCAGGCAATCAGCCCCAGCATTTT.

Turning to this clonotype: The junction departs from germline at one end; a sequencing error may be responsible. The rearrangement links TRBV7-6 to TRBJ2-7, with 11 bases matching TRBD2. Germline CDR1 SGHVS, CDR2 FNYEAQ. This CDR3 has 13 residues. CDR3 sequence: CANSTPGLAEQYF. The DNA for the CDR3 is TGTGCCAACAGCACACCGGGACTAGCGGAACAGTACTTC.

This clonotype is labeled as large. The chain links TRBV5-1 to TRBJ2-2; D is uncertain. The V gene's germline CDR1 is SGHRS and CDR2 YFSETQ. V was cut by 4 bases and J by 0 bases, with 10 bases left in between. This CDR3 has 15 amino acids. CDR3 DNA: TGCGCCAGCAGCGTATCGACAACGAACACCGGGGAGCTGTTTTTT. This translates into CASSVSTTNTGELFF.

This chain connects TRBV5-5 to TRBJ2-7; D gene ambiguous. V lost 2 bases to trimming and J lost 3 bases, with 6 bases between them. There are 12 residues in the CDR3. Germline CDR1 SGHKS, CDR2 YYEKEE (reference sequence). This CDR3 reads CASSFFGYEQYF. CDR3 nucleotides: TGTGCCAGCAGCTTCTTTGGCTACGAGCAGTACTTC. Full variable domain (missing parts from reference TRBV5-5 and TRBJ2-7): DAGVTQSPTHLIKTRGQQVTLRCSPISGHKSVSWYQQVLGQGPQFIFQYYEKEERGRGNFPDRFSARQFPNYSSELNVNALLLGDSALYLCASSFFGYEQYFGPGTRLTVT.

Judged by abundance, this clonotype is large. V and J are TRBV7-6 and TRBJ1-4, with 9 bases lining up with TRBD1. This CDR3 has 16 residues. Losses at the gene ends were 0 bases for V and 7 bases for J; bases not matched to a gene: 6. The germline V gene encodes CDR1 SGHVS and CDR2 FNYEAQ. CDR3 sequence: CASSLAATGGLEKLFF. The CDR3 nucleotides are TGTGCCAGCAGCTTAGCGGCGACAGGGGGGCTTGAAAAACTGTTTTTT.

By sample fraction, this clonotype is medium-sized. V usage is TRBV10-3 and J usage is TRBJ2-7; no clear D gene. CDR3 length: 11 residues. Per the germline V gene, CDR1 is ENHRY and CDR2 is SYGVKD. V lost 0 bases to trimming and J lost 7 bases, with 4 bases between them. The CDR3 sequence: CAISESVEQYF. The CDR3 bases are TGTGCCATCAGTGAGTCGGTGGAGCAGTACTTC.

V gene TRBV6-6 combines with J gene TRBJ2-7; perhaps D is TRBD1 or TRBD2 (5 bases each). The CDR3 is 15 amino acids. From germline, CDR1 is MNHNY and CDR2 SVGAGI (reference sequence). The V and J ends lost 2 bases and 3 bases respectively, with 14 bases between them. CDR3 DNA: TGTGCCAGCAGTTACCCGGGACCTACAGGCTACGAGCAGTACTTC. Residues: CASSYPGPTGYEQYF.

In its sample, this clonotype was seen once. The CDR3 protein is CASSLIRTGTGYTF. In DNA, the CDR3 is TGTGCCAGCAGTTTAATCAGGACAGGGACTGGCTACACCTTC. The chain joins TRBV12-3 or TRBV12-4 to TRBJ1-2; 8 bases map to TRBD1. This CDR3 contains 14 residues. Trimming took 2 bases from V and 7 from J; bases not matched to a gene: 6.

Points on this clonotype: At one end the junction does not follow the germline gene, possibly because of a read error. The chain carries TRBV20-1 and TRBJ1-4, with D tentatively TRBD1 (6 bases). The CDR3 totals 13 residues. The germline V gene encodes CDR1 DFQATT and CDR2 SNEGSKA (reference sequence). The CDR3 DNA follows: TGCAGTACTAGTTCCGGACAGCGAGAAAAACTGTTTTTT. Translating gives CSTSSGQREKLFF.

By proportion, this clonotype is large. This rearrangement joins TRBV12-3 or TRBV12-4 to TRBJ1-2; a possible D gene is TRBD1 (6 bases). This CDR3 contains 15 residues. Trimming took 3 bases from V and 6 from J, leaving 17 bases between them. The CDR3 sequence: CASSFPEGAGDGYTF. CDR3 in DNA: TGTGCCAGCAGTTTTCCCGAAGGGGCAGGGGATGGCTACACCTTC.

This clonotype is hyperexpanded in the sample. This chain links TRBV7-2 with TRBJ2-5; the match to TRBD2 covers 8 bases. Germline lookup yields CDR1 SGHTA and CDR2 FQGNSA. The CDR3 covers 12 residues. J gave up 3 bases and V 6 bases, and 0 bases lay outside the gene matches. The CDR3 bases are TGTGCCAGCAGTAGCGGGGAAGAGACCCAGTACTTC. Amino acid sequence: CASSSGEETQYF.

By share of the sample, this clonotype is large (0.1 to 1%). The chain links TRBV5-1 to TRBJ2-1, with 11 bases aligning to TRBD2. The CDR3 loop spans 16 amino acids. Germline assignment: CDR1 SGHRS and CDR2 YFSETQ. The V segment lost 4 bases and the J segment 5 bases; nucleotides outside the gene matches: 8. The CDR3 protein is CASSHSGRAVDNEQFF. Written as DNA, the CDR3 is TGCGCCAGCAGCCATAGCGGGAGGGCCGTGGACAATGAGCAGTTCTTC. Looking up the rest from reference TRBV5-1 and TRBJ2-1 gives the full variable domain: KAGVTQTPRYLIKTRGQQVTLSCSPISGHRSVSWYQQTPGQGLQFLFEYFSETQRNKGNFPGRFSGRQFSNSRSEMNVSTLELGDSALYLCASSHSGRAVDNEQFFGPGTRLTVL.

V and J are TRBV20-1 and TRBJ2-1; 9 nucleotides agree with TRBD2. The CDR3 has 13 amino acids. The J segment lost 7 bases and the V segment lost 3 bases, leaving 4 bases of the junction unmatched. Germline loops: CDR1 DFQATT, CDR2 SNEGSKA (reference sequence). The CDR3 region has the DNA TGCAGTGCTAGGACTAGCGGAGGGAATGAGCAGTTCTTC. Its protein is CSARTSGGNEQFF.

This clonotype was seen only a few times. V and J are TRBV7-9 and TRBJ2-2; a weak D match, TRBD2 (6 bases). Per germline, CDR1 SEHNR and CDR2 FQNEAQ (reference sequence). Deletions cut 5 bases from V and 3 bases from J, with 13 bases between. This CDR3 region has 15 residues. CDR3 in amino acids: CASSRGREDTGELFF. Here the CDR3 DNA reads TGTGCCAGCAGCCGAGGGCGGGAAGACACCGGGGAGCTGTTTTTT.